This T cell receptor (beta chain) originates from a study of regulatory T cells in long-lasting Graves disease. Time point in this sample: persistent/refractory GD, antithyroid drugs over 5 years with positive TRAb. The TCR library was prepared using RNA isolated from PBMCs. CDR1 is MDHEN, CDR2 SYDVKM, per germline. The germline V and J ends were trimmed by 6 bases and 0 bases, with 8 bases remaining between them. The CDR3 length is 14 residues. Assembly of TCR beta libraries relied on iRepertoire HTBI primers together with Arm-PCR of CDR3 regions. A single record per CDR3 protein comes from TCRdb applying MiXCR to the multiplex PCR reads. The sample holds fewer than 400,000 distinct CDR3 sequences, 15% to 20% seen once.

V usage is TRBV28 and J usage is TRBJ2-2; D not certain. This TCR derives from a female donor with Graves disease. Sequences were derived from peripheral blood mononuclear cells (PBMCs), sampled when the disease was refractory, from a patient treated with antithyroid drugs. The CDR3 here is CASRPAPNTGELFF. CDR3 nucleotides: TGTGCCAGCAGACCCGCCCCGAACACCGGGGAGCTGTTTTTT.